This TCR beta chain was documented in a study of cytomegalovirus exposure and HLA in healthy donors. This clone was counted a single time. Its antigen is as yet unknown. Germline V CDR1 and CDR2: MNHGY, SAAAGT. The CDR3 contains 16 residues. The V and J ends lost 0 bases and 3 bases, in that order; junction bases with no gene match: 6. The data were produced by immunoSEQ multiplex PCR, yet TCRdb's version contains in-frame clones alone and is incomplete. The table lists about 140,000 clones, just over 85% of them singletons. Study results and caveats: The investigators catalogued 164 TCR beta chains as cytomegalovirus-associated. The tendency of first-cohort TCR clusters to co-occur in the roughly 120 validation repertoires was identified by a subsequent analysis. Despite most TCR sequences being rare, some public TCRs occurred in many donors.

This rearrangement joins TRBV6-8 to TRBJ2-7; 9 bases are a match to TRBD2. This receptor was obtained from a woman younger than 35 in good health and CMV-seropositive. The sequenced material came from PBMCs. In DNA form, the CDR3 reads TGTGCCAGCAGTTACTCGGAGCGGGGGGACTACTACGAGCAGTACTTC. Translation: CASSYSERGDYYEQYF.